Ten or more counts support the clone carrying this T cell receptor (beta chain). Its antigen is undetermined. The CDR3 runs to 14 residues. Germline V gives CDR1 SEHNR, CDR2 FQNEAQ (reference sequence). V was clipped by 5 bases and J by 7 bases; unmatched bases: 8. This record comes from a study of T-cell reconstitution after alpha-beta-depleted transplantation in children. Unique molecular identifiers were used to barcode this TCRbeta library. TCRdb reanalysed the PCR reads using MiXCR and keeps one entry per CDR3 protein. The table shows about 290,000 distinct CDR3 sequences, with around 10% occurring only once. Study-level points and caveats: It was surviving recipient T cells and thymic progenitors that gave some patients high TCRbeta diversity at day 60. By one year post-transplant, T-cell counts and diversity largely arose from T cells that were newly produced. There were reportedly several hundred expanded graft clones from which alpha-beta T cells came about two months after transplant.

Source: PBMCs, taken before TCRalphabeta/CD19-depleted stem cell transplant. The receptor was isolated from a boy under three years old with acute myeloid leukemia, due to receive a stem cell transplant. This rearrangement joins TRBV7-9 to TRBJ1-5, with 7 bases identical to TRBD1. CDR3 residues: CASSPGQVLQPQHF. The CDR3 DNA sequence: TGTGCCAGCAGCCCCGGACAGGTATTACAGCCCCAGCATTTT.